These T cell receptor beta chains were read from a single sample in a study of T cell responses to AZD1222 COVID-19 vaccine. Sequenced by immunoSEQ multiplex PCR; TCRdb stores in-frame clones only, minus some. The sample includes under 150,000 clones, about 90% of them seen just once. Here the sequenced sample was peripheral blood, taken on day 0 of AZD1222 vaccination. These receptors originate from an adult in good health. The CDR3 runs from the conserved cysteine through the conserved F or W. The D gene is left open where the match is weak. Clone size appears in some rows only: once, few, many, or a class for an expanded clone.

v_gene	j_gene	abundance	d_gene	CDR3aa	CDR3nt
TRBV5-1	TRBJ2-6	.	.	CASRETGTGANVLTF	TGCGCCAGCAGGGAAACAGGGACTGGGGCCAACGTCCTGACTTTC
TRBV7-9	TRBJ1-6	.	.	CASSLAGSSPLHF	TGTGCCAGCAGCTTGGCGGGGAGTTCACCCCTCCACTTT
TRBV9	TRBJ1-2	.	TRBD1	CASSTRTGLTSYTF	TGTGCCAGCAGCACCCGGACAGGTCTGACTAGCTACACCTTC
TRBV12-3/TRBV12-4	TRBJ2-3	once	.	CASSYREGTQYF	TGTGCCAGCAGCTATAGGGAAGGTACGCAGTATTTT
TRBV9	TRBJ1-1	.	.	CASSVDGTNTEAFF	TGTGCCAGCAGCGTGGACGGGACGAACACTGAAGCTTTCTTT
TRBV5-1	TRBJ1-6	.	TRBD1	CASSLDGPGTGVYKAHF	TGCGCCAGCAGCTTGGATGGTCCTGGGACAGGCGTTTACAAGGCTCACTTT
TRBV4-2	TRBJ1-1	.	.	CASSQDGSGAPMNTEAFF	TGTGCCAGCAGCCAAGATGGTTCCGGGGCCCCCATGAACACTGAAGCTTTCTTT
TRBV2	TRBJ1-5	.	TRBD1	CASSPQGLFQPQHF	TGTGCCAGCAGTCCACAGGGGCTTTTTCAGCCCCAGCATTTT
TRBV6-5	TRBJ1-5	.	.	CASAGVSNQPQHF	TGTGCCAGCGCAGGGGTAAGCAATCAGCCCCAGCATTTT
TRBV4-1	TRBJ2-5	.	.	CASRPRGEKTQYF	TGCGCCAGCAGGCCCAGGGGGGAAAAGACCCAGTACTTC
TRBV6-5	TRBJ1-2	.	TRBD1	CASRTDRDYGYTF	TGTGCCAGCAGGACTGACAGGGACTATGGCTACACCTTC
TRBV5-1	TRBJ2-3	.	.	CASRGEGWASTDTQYF	TGCGCCAGCAGGGGCGAGGGATGGGCTAGCACAGATACGCAGTATTTT
TRBV25-1	TRBJ1-1	.	TRBD1	CASSEFQGVNTEAFF	TGTGCCAGCAGTGAGTTTCAGGGGGTGAACACTGAAGCTTTCTTT
TRBV19	TRBJ1-2	.	.	CASSMVFGNGYTF	TGTGCCAGTAGTATGGTTTTTGGGAATGGCTACACCTTC
TRBV6-5	TRBJ1-4	.	.	CASSDAPATNEKLFF	TGTGCCAGCAGCGATGCACCGGCAACTAATGAAAAACTGTTTTTT
TRBV5-5	TRBJ1-6	.	.	CASSLLNTVGSPLHF	TGTGCCAGCAGCTTATTAAATACGGTCGGTTCACCCCTCCACTTT
TRBV4-2	TRBJ1-6	.	.	CASSQDAGPLHF	TGTGCCAGCAGCCAAGATGCGGGCCCCCTCCACTTT
TRBV6-5	TRBJ1-2	.	.	CASSYSLGGYYGYTF	TGTGCCAGCAGTTACTCGCTCGGGGGATACTATGGCTACACCTTC
TRBV14	TRBJ2-1	.	TRBD2	CASSQDRVAGVFYEQFF	TGTGCCAGCAGCCAAGATCGAGTAGCGGGAGTATTTTATGAGCAGTTCTTC
TRBV13	TRBJ2-7	once	TRBD2	CASSVGRGNEQYF	TGTGCCAGCAGCGTCGGGAGGGGCAACGAGCAGTACTTC
TRBV11-1	TRBJ2-3	once	TRBD2	CASSRTRRTDTQYF	TGTGCCAGCAGCCGGACTAGACGCACAGATACGCAGTATTTT
TRBV5-4	TRBJ1-2	.	.	CASSPTPEQSYGYTF	TGTGCCAGCAGCCCCACCCCGGAGCAAAGCTATGGCTACACCTTC
TRBV6-6	TRBJ1-2	.	.	CASSYAGGGNYGYTF	TGTGCCAGCAGTTACGCGGGCGGGGGGAACTATGGCTACACCTTC
TRBV18	TRBJ1-3	.	.	CASSPGDSGNTIYF	TGTGCCAGCTCCCCTGGGGATTCTGGAAACACCATATATTTT
TRBV7-2	TRBJ1-1	.	.	CASSFEGFRTEAFF	TGTGCCAGCAGCTTTGAGGGTTTCCGGACTGAAGCTTTCTTT
TRBV6-2/TRBV6-3	TRBJ1-1	.	.	CASSYRVGTRGNTEAFF	TGTGCCAGCAGTTATCGCGTCGGGACCCGGGGTAACACTGAAGCTTTCTTT
TRBV7-9	TRBJ1-1	.	.	CASSLSVGDTEAFF	TGTGCCAGCAGCTTATCTGTAGGGGACACTGAAGCTTTCTTT
TRBV6-4	TRBJ2-2	.	TRBD2	CASSSGTTSNTGELFF	TGTGCCAGCAGCTCCGGGACTACCTCGAACACCGGGGAGCTGTTTTTT
TRBV5-6	TRBJ2-7	.	.	CASSFGGQSYEQYF	TGTGCCAGCAGCTTTGGGGGCCAGAGCTACGAGCAGTACTTC
TRBV24-1	TRBJ1-1	.	TRBD1	CATSEPGTGWNTEAFF	TGTGCCACCAGTGAACCCGGGACAGGGTGGAACACTGAAGCTTTCTTT
TRBV29-1	TRBJ2-2	.	TRBD1	CSGLGQGTTGELFF	TGCAGCGGGCTGGGACAGGGTACCACCGGGGAGCTGTTTTTT
TRBV7-2	TRBJ2-1	.	TRBD2	CASSSLRLAGVINEQFF	TGTGCCAGCAGCTCCCTTAGACTAGCGGGAGTGATTAATGAGCAGTTCTTC
TRBV7-9	TRBJ1-3	.	.	CASSLLRDGNTIYF	TGTGCCAGCAGCTTGCTTAGGGATGGAAACACCATATATTTT